A single sample gave rise to the 14 T cell receptor beta chains below, sequenced in a study of cytomegalovirus exposure and HLA in healthy donors (dated by TCRdb to about 2017). Libraries came from the immunoSEQ multiplex PCR assay. For the multiplex PCR, a mixture combining 60 forward primers for TCR Vbeta segments and 13 reverse primers for TCR Jbeta segments was used. This immuneACCESS table, as held by TCRdb, lists in-frame sequences with V and J called but not all clones. Of the missing ones, under half trace to an unresolved V gene in checked studies; the others have no known cause. Within this sample are around 100,000 clones, with 82% of them counted one time only. The top ten hold 22% of the sample. Input material: PBMCs. The receptors were sampled from a man in his thirties or forties in good health and CMV-seropositive.

The CDR3 DNA is TGTGCCACCAGCAGAGATTTGGGCTACGAGCAGTACGTC. Translating gives CATSRDLGYEQYV. The genes are TRBV15 and TRBJ2-7, with unresolved D. CDR3 size: 13 residues. In germline, CDR1 is LNHNV, CDR2 YYDKDF (reference sequence). Trimming took off 0 bases at V and 3 bases at J, with 6 bases between the two ends.

This chain joins TRBV25-1 and TRBJ2-3; D possibly corresponds to TRBD1 (6 bases). The CDR3 loop spans 15 amino acids. Between the trimmed V and J ends, which lost 4 bases and 1 base, there was a span of 12 bases. Germline V lookup: CDR1 MGHDK, CDR2 SYGVNS. CDR3 DNA sequence: TGTGCCAGCAGTGCTACAGGGATGGGCACAGATACGCAGTATTTT. This codes for CASSATGMGTDTQYF.

V and J are TRBV19 and TRBJ2-5, with D perhaps matching TRBD2 (6 bases). This CDR3 is 13 amino acids long. The V gene's germline CDR1 is LNHDA and CDR2 SQIVND (reference sequence). V lost 5 bases to trimming and J lost 9 bases, with 16 bases between them. CDR3 nucleotides: TGTGCCAGTAGTGACACCGGGGGAAGGGCCCAGTACTTC. It codes for CASSDTGGRAQYF.

This clone occurred once. This sequence joins TRBV27 and TRBJ2-1, with TRBD2 matching over 14 bases. This CDR3 spans 18 amino acids. Germline-derived CDR1 and CDR2 are MNHEY and SMNVEV (reference sequence). V gave up 6 bases and J gave up 5 bases; unmatched junction bases: 12. CDR3 nucleotides: TGTGCCAGCAGCCCGACTAGCGGGGGGGCTGGGGGAAACAATGAGCAGTTCTTC. Encoded protein: CASSPTSGGAGGNNEQFF.

V and J are TRBV27 and TRBJ1-2; a weak D match, TRBD1 (6 bases). The germline gives CDR1 MNHEY, CDR2 SMNVEV (reference sequence). Deletions cut 2 bases from V and 2 bases from J, with 12 bases between. CDR3 length equals 15 residues. The CDR3 here is CASSLVAGANYGYTF. The CDR3 DNA reads TGTGCCAGCAGTTTAGTCGCGGGGGCCAACTATGGCTACACCTTC.

This chain links TRBV5-5 with TRBJ1-2; 8 bases align to TRBD1. The junction had 9 bases not matched to a gene; V was cut back by 4 bases and J by 1 base. The CDR3 extends over 16 amino acids. Germline lookup yields CDR1 SGHKS and CDR2 YYEKEE (reference sequence). CDR3 sequence (DNA): TGTGCCAGCAGCATAACCGGGACAGGATTTAACTATGGCTACACCTTC. Translated: CASSITGTGFNYGYTF.

The chain employs TRBV19 and TRBJ2-1, with TRBD1 matching 11 bases. Germline loops: CDR1 LNHDA, CDR2 SQIVND (reference sequence). The CDR3 contains 16 residues. V was clipped by 0 bases and J by 8 bases; unmatched bases: 6. CDR3 region: CASSIDTSDRGHEQFF. The CDR3 bases are TGTGCCAGTAGTATAGATACCTCGGACAGGGGGCATGAGCAGTTCTTC.

The genes are TRBV6-6 and TRBJ2-5, with TRBD1 identical over 8 bases. The CDR3 has 15 amino acids. Losses at the gene ends were 5 bases for V and 4 bases for J; bases not matched to a gene: 9. The germline V gene encodes CDR1 MNHNY and CDR2 SVGAGI (reference sequence). The DNA of the CDR3 is TGTGCCAGCAGTGTTCCAGGGGGCACGGGAGAGACCCAGTACTTC. Protein sequence: CASSVPGGTGETQYF.

The rearrangement joins TRBV25-1 to TRBJ2-4, with D perhaps matching TRBD2 (6 bases). Germline loops: CDR1 MGHDK, CDR2 SYGVNS. The CDR3 is 15 residues long. The germline V and J ends were trimmed by 2 bases and 1 base, with 9 bases remaining between them. CDR3 loop: CASSEAGGAKNIQYF. The DNA of the CDR3 is TGTGCCAGCAGTGAAGCTGGGGGGGCCAAAAACATTCAGTACTTC.

The chain couples TRBV28 to TRBJ2-7; D not resolved. V lost 6 bases to trimming and J lost 4 bases, with 13 bases between them. The length of the CDR3 is 13 residues. Germline V lookup: CDR1 MDHEN, CDR2 SYDVKM. This CDR3 reads CASSPGWAYEQYF. The CDR3 region has the DNA TGTGCCAGCAGCCCCGGATGGGCTTACGAGCAGTACTTC.

In its sample, this clone was seen once. V and J are TRBV6-6 and TRBJ1-1, with D maybe TRBD1 (6 bases). Germline V gives CDR1 MNHNY, CDR2 SVGAGI (reference sequence). The CDR3 consists of 13 residues. The V gene lost 7 bases and the J gene lost 4 bases, with 13 bases spanning the gap. The CDR3: CASNPQGSTEAFF. CDR3 DNA sequence: TGTGCCAGCAATCCACAGGGATCCACTGAAGCTTTCTTT.

The CDR3 nucleotides read TGCGCCAGCAGCTCCAAGGGGCAGGGGGAAGCTTTCTTT. Translated: CASSSKGQGEAFF. The chain uses TRBV5-1 and TRBJ1-1; a weak D match, TRBD1 (6 bases). V was trimmed by 3 bases and J by 8 bases, leaving 14 bases between them. Germline V gives CDR1 SGHRS, CDR2 YFSETQ. The CDR3 contains 13 residues. The whole variable domain, remainder taken from reference TRBV5-1 and TRBJ1-1, is KAGVTQTPRYLIKTRGQQVTLSCSPISGHRSVSWYQQTPGQGLQFLFEYFSETQRNKGNFPGRFSGRQFSNSRSEMNVSTLELGDSALYLCASSSKGQGEAFFGQGTRLTVV.

The J gene is TRBJ2-5, the V gene TRBV18, with 7 nucleotides matching TRBD1. After removal of 2 bases from V and 5 bases from J, the junction contained 8 bases not matched to a gene. CDR3 length equals 15 residues. CDR1 KGHSH and CDR2 LQKENI come from the germline V gene. The CDR3, as DNA: TGTGCCAGCTCACCAGAACAGGGGCCTAGTGAGACCCAGTACTTC. Encoded protein: CASSPEQGPSETQYF.

The rearrangement uses TRBV28 and TRBJ2-3, with 8 bases identical to TRBD1. The germline V gene encodes CDR1 MDHEN and CDR2 SYDVKM. V shed 4 bases, J shed 2 bases, and the junction held 5 bases outside the gene matches. CDR3 size: 15 residues. The CDR3 sequence is CASSSGGADTDTQYF. CDR3 nucleotides: TGTGCCAGCAGTTCAGGGGGCGCGGACACAGATACGCAGTATTTT. Full variable domain (rest looked up from reference TRBV28 and TRBJ2-3): DVKVTQSSRYLVKRTGEKVFLECVQDMDHENMFWYRQDPGLGLRLIYFSYDVKMKEKGDIPEGYSVSREKKERFSLILESASTNQTSMYLCASSSGGADTDTQYFGPGTRLTVL.